The clone carrying this T cell receptor beta chain was seen ten or more times. The antigen remains undetermined. This entry belongs to a study of T cell repertoires in cytomegalovirus infection. Whole-study context: In public TCR beta signatures, there were indications of both CMV infection and matching HLA type.

Study findings and constraints: HLA-C-restricted CMV-specific TCR beta clonotypes prevailed in the ex vivo response. Frequencies of public TCR beta families were cumulated, and this identified carriers of CMV plus the relevant HLA.

Germline lookup yields CDR1 SGHTA and CDR2 FQGNSA. V shed 7 bases and J shed 0 bases, with 21 bases lying between them. This CDR3 is built from 17 residues. TCRdb re-derived calls from the reads in MiXCR, one entry per CDR3 protein. The sample has under 800,000 distinct CDR3 sequences, 20% to 25% seen once. Sequencing was carried out using CD8+ T cells from PBMCs. This chain links TRBV7-2 with TRBJ1-1; D uncertain. The clonotype comes from a human donor in good health (CMV status not recorded). Some clones in this sample may be carry-over from other donors' samples. This CDR3 reads CASILWGDGELNTEAFF. The DNA for the CDR3 is TGTGCCAGCATCCTTTGGGGTGATGGGGAGTTGAACACTGAAGCTTTCTTT.